These 29 T cell receptor beta chains originate from one sample sequenced in a study of vaccination and CD4 T cells after COVID-19. Their antigens remain unidentified. The assay that was used to sequence DNA from cultured CD4+ T cells was the Oncomine TCR Beta short-read assay. One entry per CDR3 protein, called by TCRdb with MiXCR from the PCR reads. The sample has 10,000 to 15,000 distinct CDR3 sequences; about 79% are singletons. The treatment here: approximately nine-day PBMC culture with coronavirus spike peptide pools or control peptides (ViraFEST assay). What was sequenced was CD4+ T cells from blood, cultured in vitro. The receptors were gathered from a human donor who had recovered from COVID-19.

The V gene is TRBV7-2, the J gene TRBJ1-5, with D uncertain. The germline V and J ends were trimmed by 2 bases and 6 bases, with 11 bases remaining between them. Germline V gives CDR1 SGHTA, CDR2 FQGNSA. This CDR3 has 14 residues. The CDR3 sequence: CASSLSQSGQPQHF. The CDR3 DNA reads TGTGCCAGCAGCTTAAGTCAGTCGGGTCAGCCCCAGCATTTT.

This clonotype turned up a few times. The chain has TRBV11-3 and TRBJ2-1; TRBD1 or TRBD2 may be the D gene (6 bases each). Per the germline V gene, CDR1 is SGHNT and CDR2 is YENEEA. The CDR3 has 13 amino acids. V was trimmed by 8 bases and J by 6 bases, leaving 14 bases between them. CDR3 residues: CASGGPASNEQFF. CDR3 bases: TGTGCCAGCGGGGGGCCAGCGAGCAATGAGCAGTTCTTC.

This clonotype was counted a few times. V and J are TRBV20-1 and TRBJ1-5, with unresolved D. CDR3 length equals 18 residues. Germline V gene sequence: CDR1 DFQATT, CDR2 SNEGSKA (reference sequence). Between the trimmed V and J ends, which lost 0 bases and 5 bases, there was a span of 23 bases. As DNA, the CDR3 is TGCAGTGCTAGAGATCTTATGAAGCAGGCGAGCCGACATCAGCCCCAGCATTTT. It specifies CSARDLMKQASRHQPQHF.

This clonotype was seen more than once but under ten times. The chain combines TRBV19 with TRBJ1-1, with D uncertain. The CDR3 has 14 residues. Trimming took off 1 base at V and 0 bases at J, with 6 bases between the two ends. Germline values: CDR1 LNHDA, CDR2 SQIVND (reference sequence). CDR3 sequence (DNA): TGTGCCAGTAGTATAGGGACCGTGAACACTGAAGCTTTCTTT. Translation gives CASSIGTVNTEAFF.

The CDR3 is CASTLGAGNTEAFF. CDR3 DNA sequence: TGTGCCAGCACCCTAGGGGCGGGCAACACTGAAGCTTTCTTT. This chain uses TRBV28 with TRBJ1-1, with a tentative D call TRBD1 (5 bases). The CDR3 is 14 amino acids. Trimming pared 7 bases from V and 2 bases from J, leaving 14 bases between. Germline CDR1 is MDHEN and CDR2 is SYDVKM.

The chain employs TRBV20-1 and TRBJ1-5; 8 bases fit TRBD1. After removal of 0 bases from V and 7 bases from J, the junction contained 11 bases not matched to a gene. The CDR3 sequence is 16 residues long. From germline, CDR1 is DFQATT and CDR2 SNEGSKA (reference sequence). CDR3 coding DNA: TGCAGTGCTAGAGATTCACAGGGGGTCTCTTCCCAGCCCCAGCATTTT. It encodes CSARDSQGVSSQPQHF.

This clonotype was recorded a few times. The V call is TRBV11-3, the J call TRBJ1-1; D unclear. The CDR3 has 12 residues. Trimming cost V 1 base and J 10 bases, with 10 bases left between them. CDR1 is SGHNT, CDR2 YENEEA, per germline. CDR3 nucleotides: TGTGCCAGCAGCTTAGGGTCGGGGAGAGCTTTCTTT. Its protein product is CASSLGSGRAFF.

This rearrangement joins TRBV6-4 to TRBJ2-1; 7 bases fit TRBD1. Germline loops: CDR1 MRHNA, CDR2 SNTAGT. The V gene end was trimmed by 0 bases and the J gene end by 9 bases; junction bases not matched to a gene: 11. This CDR3 is 16 amino acids long. The CDR3 DNA reads TGTGCCAGCAGTGACTCCGGCAGGGGGTCTGGGGTTGAGCAGTTCTTC. Its protein product is CASSDSGRGSGVEQFF.

The chain is built from TRBV28 and TRBJ1-5; D is undetermined. The V end was cut by 7 bases, the J end by 1 base, with 11 bases between. From germline, CDR1 is MDHEN and CDR2 SYDVKM. The CDR3 totals 14 residues. The CDR3 region is CASTVPRSNQPQHF. The CDR3, as DNA: TGTGCCAGCACCGTCCCTAGAAGCAATCAGCCCCAGCATTTT.

This rearrangement joins TRBV2 to TRBJ2-3; D perhaps matches TRBD2 (5 bases). The germline V gene encodes CDR1 SNHLY and CDR2 FYNNEI. The CDR3 spans 13 residues. Between the trimmed V and J ends, which lost 11 bases and 0 bases, there was a span of 12 bases. The CDR3 coding sequence is TGTGCCGTCAGCGGATCTAGCACAGATACGCAGTATTTT. Translated: CAVSGSSTDTQYF.

V gene TRBV6-1 combines with J gene TRBJ2-3; D is uncertain. Germline V CDR1 and CDR2: MNHNS, SASEGT. V gave up 5 bases and J gave up 0 bases, with 9 bases separating them. The CDR3 extends over 14 amino acids. The CDR3 here is CASSQVPSTDTQYF. CDR3 DNA: TGTGCCAGCAGTCAAGTGCCTAGCACAGATACGCAGTATTTT.

V is TRBV11-2 and J is TRBJ2-7; D ambiguous. V was trimmed by 1 base and J by 5 bases, leaving 18 bases between them. CDR3 length: 16 amino acids. CDR1 and CDR2 from the germline V gene are SGHAT and FQNNGV. Here the CDR3 DNA reads TGTGCCAGCAGCTTAGGGCCCTCAGCCCTTCGTAACGAGCAGTACTTC. Translated: CASSLGPSALRNEQYF.

V and J are TRBV7-2 and TRBJ2-7; 11 bases align to TRBD2. The CDR3 is 18 amino acids. V dropped 5 bases and J dropped 0; count of bases not matched to a gene: 12. Germline loops: CDR1 SGHTA, CDR2 FQGNSA. CDR3 coding DNA: TGTGCCAGCAGCCTCCCCCGGACTAGCGGGCGCAGCTCCTACGAGCAGTACTTC. Translating it yields CASSLPRTSGRSSYEQYF.

This chain joins TRBV7-9 and TRBJ2-1, with D possibly being TRBD2 (5 bases). Trimming took 5 bases from V and 2 from J, leaving 16 bases between them. The germline gives CDR1 SEHNR, CDR2 FQNEAQ (reference sequence). This CDR3 spans 16 amino acids. The CDR3 region is CASSRISGETYNEQFF. The CDR3 bases are TGTGCCAGCAGCCGTATATCCGGGGAAACCTACAATGAGCAGTTCTTC.

The chain is built from TRBV10-3 and TRBJ1-2; D perhaps matches TRBD1 (6 bases). From germline, CDR1 is ENHRY and CDR2 SYGVKD. CDR3 length equals 14 residues. Trimming left V 8 bases short and J 1 base short, with 14 bases between. The CDR3 is CAIGGRDLNYGYTF. CDR3 coding DNA: TGTGCCATCGGGGGCCGGGACCTTAACTATGGCTACACCTTC.

This chain uses TRBV7-2 with TRBJ1-1; D unclear. Germline V CDR1 and CDR2: SGHTA, FQGNSA. The CDR3 loop spans 12 amino acids. Trimming took off 2 bases at V and 8 bases at J, with 9 bases between the two ends. This chain's CDR3 is CASSLSGMEAFF. The CDR3 bases are TGTGCCAGCAGCTTAAGTGGAATGGAAGCTTTCTTT.

This clonotype turned up a few times. The rearrangement joins TRBV7-2 to TRBJ1-5; 7 bases agree with TRBD1. Trimming at V came to 1 base and at J to 7 bases, leaving 1 base not matched to a gene. The CDR3 is made up of 13 amino acids. In germline, CDR1 is SGHTA, CDR2 FQGNSA. CDR3 sequence reads: CASSLGGGQPQHF. As DNA, the CDR3 is TGTGCCAGCAGCTTAGGAGGGGGCCAGCCCCAGCATTTT.

This clonotype was found a few times. The chain recombines TRBV29-1 with TRBJ2-7; 7 positions agree with TRBD2. Germline values: CDR1 SQVTM, CDR2 ANQGSEA. Trimming removed 5 bases from V and 6 bases from J; junction bases left unmatched: 10. This CDR3 region has 13 residues. The chain's CDR3 is CSVSISRESEQYF. In nucleotides, the CDR3 is TGCAGCGTTTCTATCTCGCGGGAGAGCGAGCAGTACTTC.

The V gene is TRBV15, the J gene TRBJ1-6, with D unresolved. The CDR3 totals 12 residues. The V gene's germline CDR1 is LNHNV and CDR2 YYDKDF (reference sequence). Trimming removed 4 bases at V and 10 bases at J, with 8 bases between. Written as DNA, the CDR3 is TGTGCCACCAGCACCTATGGGTCACCCCTCCACTTT. Translation: CATSTYGSPLHF.

V is TRBV6-5 and J is TRBJ1-1; D unclear. The germline CDR1 and CDR2 sequences are MNHEY and SVGAGI. The CDR3 consists of 11 residues. The V end lost 0 bases, the J end lost 12 bases, and 8 bases lay between the germline ends. CDR3 nucleotides: TGTGCCAGCAGTTACTCGGGTAGAACTTTCTTT. Protein: CASSYSGRTFF.

The chain has TRBV20-1 and TRBJ1-6, with D tentatively TRBD1 (5 bases). Germline-derived CDR1 and CDR2 are DFQATT and SNEGSKA (reference sequence). V lost 2 bases to trimming and J lost 9 bases, with 11 bases between them. This CDR3 contains 13 residues. CDR3 DNA: TGCAGTGCTAGAATTCAAAGGGGTTCACCCCTCCACTTT. Translating gives CSARIQRGSPLHF.

This clonotype has just a few counts. This sequence joins TRBV6-5 and TRBJ1-5; unclear D gene. Per the germline V gene, CDR1 is MNHEY and CDR2 is SVGAGI. The CDR3 loop spans 13 amino acids. V was shortened by 3 bases and J by 6 bases, with 9 bases between the two germline ends. CDR3 residues: CASSYAGSQPQHF. CDR3 coding DNA: TGTGCCAGCAGTTATGCGGGGAGTCAGCCCCAGCATTTT.

The chain combines TRBV6-1 with TRBJ1-2; D gene uncertain. Germline values: CDR1 MNHNS, CDR2 SASEGT. The CDR3 consists of 11 residues. Trimming pared 7 bases from V and 8 bases from J, leaving 11 bases between. CDR3 protein: CASNLGEGYTF. For the CDR3, the DNA is TGTGCCAGCAATCTCGGGGAGGGCTACACCTTC.

This chain uses TRBV20-1 with TRBJ1-5; TRBD1 might be the D (5 bases). The germline CDR1 and CDR2 sequences are DFQATT and SNEGSKA (reference sequence). The CDR3 is 14 amino acids. Trimming left V 1 base short and J 4 bases short, with 11 bases between. The CDR3 sequence: CSARARAGNQPQHF. The CDR3 DNA reads as TGCAGTGCTAGAGCCAGGGCAGGTAATCAGCCCCAGCATTTT.

The J gene is TRBJ2-3, the V gene TRBV28; 10 bases map to TRBD2. This CDR3 comprises 15 residues. With 5 bases clipped from V and 6 bases from J, the junction kept 8 bases outside the gene matches. In germline, CDR1 is MDHEN, CDR2 SYDVKM. The CDR3, as DNA: TGTGCCAGCAGTACTTCTGCGACTAGCGGGGATACGCAGTATTTT. It encodes CASSTSATSGDTQYF.

The rearrangement links TRBV15 to TRBJ1-1; 11 nucleotides line up with TRBD1. V was clipped by 5 bases and J by 3 bases; unmatched bases: 14. The CDR3 covers 18 residues. Germline CDR1 and CDR2: LNHNV and YYDKDF (reference sequence). The CDR3: CATSGGLDRGRMYTEAFF. CDR3 coding DNA: TGTGCCACCAGCGGGGGACTGGACAGGGGGCGAATGTACACTGAAGCTTTCTTT.

The chain has TRBV30 and TRBJ1-5; 8 bases line up with TRBD1. Germline-derived CDR1 and CDR2 are GTSNPN and SVGIG (reference sequence). Trimming cost V 8 bases and J 4 bases; bases outside gene matches: 7. The CDR3 contains 13 residues. The CDR3 protein is CAGGQGKNQPQHF. DNA of the CDR3: TGTGCCGGTGGACAGGGAAAAAATCAGCCCCAGCATTTT.

The chain links TRBV6-2 or TRBV6-3 to TRBJ1-2, with D hard to call. This CDR3 is 13 amino acids long. CDR1 and CDR2 (germline): MNHEY, SVGEGT. V lost 7 bases and J lost 3, with 12 bases in between. The CDR3 loop reads CASNESPYYGYTF. The CDR3 region has the DNA TGTGCCAGCAATGAATCCCCTTACTATGGCTACACCTTC.

The genes are TRBV20-1 and TRBJ2-7, with 9 positions matching TRBD1. With 2 bases clipped from V and 4 bases from J, the junction kept 9 bases outside the gene matches. CDR3 length: 15 amino acids. CDR1 is DFQATT, CDR2 SNEGSKA, per germline (reference sequence). The CDR3 bases are TGCAGTGCTAGAAACCCCGGGACAGGGTTTTACGAGCAGTACTTC. Its protein is CSARNPGTGFYEQYF.